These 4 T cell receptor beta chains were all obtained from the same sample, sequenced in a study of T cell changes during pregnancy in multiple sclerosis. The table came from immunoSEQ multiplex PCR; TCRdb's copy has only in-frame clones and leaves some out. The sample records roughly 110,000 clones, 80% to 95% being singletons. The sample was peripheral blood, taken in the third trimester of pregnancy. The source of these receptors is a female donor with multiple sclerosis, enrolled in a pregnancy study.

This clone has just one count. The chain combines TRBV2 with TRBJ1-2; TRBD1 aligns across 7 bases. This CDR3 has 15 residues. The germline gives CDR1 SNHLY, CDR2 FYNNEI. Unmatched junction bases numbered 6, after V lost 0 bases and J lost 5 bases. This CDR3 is CASSEAPGQMYGYTF. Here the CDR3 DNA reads TGTGCCAGCAGTGAAGCGCCGGGACAGATGTATGGCTACACCTTC.

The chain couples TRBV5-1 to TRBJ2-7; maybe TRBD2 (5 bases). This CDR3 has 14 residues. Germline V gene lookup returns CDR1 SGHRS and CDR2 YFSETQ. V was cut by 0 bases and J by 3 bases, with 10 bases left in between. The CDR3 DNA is TGCGCCAGCAGCTTGGTAGGACTTAACTACGAGCAGTACTTC. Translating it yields CASSLVGLNYEQYF.

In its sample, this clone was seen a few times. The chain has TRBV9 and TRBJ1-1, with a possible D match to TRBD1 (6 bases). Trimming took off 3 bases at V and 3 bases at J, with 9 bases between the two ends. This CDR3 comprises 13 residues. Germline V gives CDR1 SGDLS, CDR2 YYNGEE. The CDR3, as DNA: TGTGCCAGCAGCGAAGGACAGCACACTGAAGCTTTCTTT. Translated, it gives CASSEGQHTEAFF.

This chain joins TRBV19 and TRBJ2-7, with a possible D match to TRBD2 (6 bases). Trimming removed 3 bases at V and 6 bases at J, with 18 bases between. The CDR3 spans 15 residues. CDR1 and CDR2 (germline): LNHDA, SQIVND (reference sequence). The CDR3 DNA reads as TGTGCCAGTAGTATGGGACCCCCAGGGACTGGCGAGCAGTACTTC. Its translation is CASSMGPPGTGEQYF.